These T cell receptor beta chains were read from a single sample in a study of cytomegalovirus exposure and HLA in healthy donors. Produced via immunoSEQ multiplex PCR; TCRdb's table is partial and in-frame only. The table records roughly 60,000 clones, approximately 80% of them present only once. Material: PBMCs. These TCRs come from a man aged 25 to 40 in good health and CMV-seronegative. The CDR3 runs from the conserved cysteine through the conserved F or W. The order of the fields is CDR3 length, J gene, V gene, clone size, D gene, CDR3 protein, CDR3 DNA. D genes are given only for firm matches. Clone size, where shown, is once, few, many, or a class for clones that have expanded.

18 | TRBJ1-5 | TRBV4-1 | NA | NA | CASSQVGPTEYSNQPQHF | TGCGCCAGCAGCCAAGTGGGTCCGACAGAATATAGCAATCAGCCCCAGCATTTT
15 | TRBJ2-3 | TRBV5-6 | NA | NA | CASRPRWTLGDTQYF | TGTGCCAGCAGGCCCCGGTGGACTTTGGGAGATACGCAGTATTTT
14 | TRBJ1-1 | TRBV6-4 | NA | NA | CASRPQGWDTEAFF | TGTGCCAGCAGACCGCAGGGGTGGGACACTGAAGCTTTCTTT
15 | TRBJ2-7 | TRBV15 | NA | TRBD1 | CATSRDLGQGIGQYF | TGTGCCACCAGCAGAGATCTAGGACAGGGTATCGGGCAGTACTTC
14 | TRBJ2-1 | TRBV14 | NA | NA | CASSRRQGQDEQFF | TGTGCCAGCAGCCGTCGTCAGGGGCAAGATGAGCAGTTCTTC
15 | TRBJ1-5 | TRBV27 | NA | TRBD1 | CASSPRTGINQPQHF | TGTGCCAGCAGTCCGAGGACAGGGATTAATCAGCCCCAGCATTTT
14 | TRBJ2-1 | TRBV2 | NA | TRBD2 | CAGRGLAGGNEQFF | TGTGCCGGCAGGGGACTAGCGGGAGGTAATGAGCAGTTCTTC
14 | TRBJ1-1 | TRBV27 | NA | NA | CASSVGIAGAEAFF | TGTGCCAGCAGTGTCGGGATCGCGGGCGCTGAAGCTTTCTTT
13 | TRBJ1-5 | TRBV2 | few | NA | CASQGISNQPQHF | TGTGCCAGCCAGGGGATCAGCAATCAGCCCCAGCATTTT
15 | TRBJ2-7 | TRBV4-3 | NA | TRBD2 | CASSPARGGSYEQYF | TGCGCCAGCAGCCCGGCCCGGGGGGGATCCTACGAGCAGTACTTC
16 | TRBJ2-3 | TRBV5-4 | NA | NA | CASSPSPRGTTDTQYF | TGTGCCAGCAGCCCCTCTCCCCGGGGTACCACAGATACGCAGTATTTT
12 | TRBJ2-7 | TRBV5-1 | few | NA | CASRVLPGEQYF | TGCGCCAGCAGGGTCCTACCGGGGGAGCAGTACTTC
14 | TRBJ1-6 | TRBV7-8 | NA | TRBD1 | CASSFGTGDSPLHF | TGTGCCAGCAGCTTCGGGACAGGGGATTCACCCCTCCACTTT
15 | TRBJ1-5 | TRBV19 | NA | NA | CASSMREGGGQPQHF | TGTGCCAGTAGTATGAGGGAGGGGGGGGGTCAGCCCCAGCATTTT
19 | TRBJ2-1 | TRBV14 | NA | TRBD2 | CASSQSRLAGGPRYNEQFF | TGTGCCAGCAGCCAATCGAGGCTAGCGGGAGGGCCGCGGTACAATGAGCAGTTCTTC
13 | TRBJ1-2 | TRBV9 | NA | TRBD1 | CASSWTGGSGYTF | TGTGCCAGCAGCTGGACAGGGGGCTCTGGCTACACCTTC
14 | TRBJ2-3 | TRBV6-1 | few | TRBD2 | CASSEGGIAGDEYF | TGTGCCAGCAGTGAAGGGGGGATAGCGGGGGACGAGTATTTT
17 | TRBJ2-3 | TRBV12-5 | NA | TRBD2 | CASGSGTSGRGGDTQYF | TGTGCTAGTGGTTCTGGGACTAGCGGGAGAGGAGGAGATACGCAGTATTTT
14 | TRBJ2-7 | TRBV5-1 | NA | TRBD2 | CASSPGTSGYEQYF | TGCGCCAGCAGCCCGGGGACTAGCGGCTACGAGCAGTACTTC
14 | TRBJ2-7 | TRBV5-8 | once | NA | CASSNPGSGNEQYF | TGTGCCAGCAGCAACCCTGGGAGCGGCAACGAGCAGTACTTC
11 | TRBJ2-7 | TRBV11-2 | NA | NA | CASRSGREQYF | TGTGCCAGCAGATCAGGGAGGGAGCAGTACTTC
13 | TRBJ2-7 | TRBV30 | NA | TRBD1 | CAWNRDRTYEQYF | TGTGCCTGGAACCGGGACAGGACCTACGAGCAGTACTTC
15 | TRBJ2-5 | TRBV11-2 | NA | TRBD1 | CASSLGQGAKETQYF | TGTGCCAGCAGCTTGGGACAGGGGGCGAAGGAGACCCAGTACTTC
14 | TRBJ2-7 | TRBV2 | once | TRBD1 | CASSAGTGMCGQYF | TGTGCCAGCAGCGCCGGGACAGGGATGTGCGGGCAGTACTTC
10 | TRBJ1-1 | TRBV20-1 | NA | NA | CSAIQGRAFF | TGCAGTGCTATCCAGGGGAGAGCTTTCTTT
17 | TRBJ2-4 | TRBV5-1 | NA | NA | CASSLEEQGLAKNIQYF | TGCGCCAGCAGCTTGGAAGAACAGGGCCTAGCCAAAAACATTCAGTACTTC
15 | TRBJ2-5 | TRBV9 | once | TRBD1 | CASSVDRGRGETQYF | TGTGCCAGCAGCGTAGACAGGGGGCGGGGAGAGACCCAGTACTTC
14 | TRBJ2-7 | TRBV14 | NA | TRBD1 | CASSRQGADYEQYF | TGTGCCAGCAGTCGACAGGGCGCGGACTACGAGCAGTACTTC
14 | TRBJ1-5 | TRBV18 | NA | NA | CASSQGNSNQPQHF | TGTGCCAGCTCCCAGGGGAATAGCAATCAGCCCCAGCATTTT
15 | TRBJ1-2 | TRBV7-9 | NA | NA | CASSLAGLTDYGYTF | TGTGCCAGCAGCTTAGCAGGACTGACCGACTATGGCTACACCTTC
14 | TRBJ1-2 | TRBV5-4 | NA | TRBD1 | CASSFGQGGGGYTF | TGTGCCAGCAGCTTCGGACAGGGAGGCGGTGGCTACACCTTC
15 | TRBJ2-7 | TRBV6-5 | few | TRBD2 | CASTQLAGGFNEQYF | TGTGCCAGCACCCAACTAGCGGGGGGGTTTAACGAGCAGTACTTC
14 | TRBJ2-5 | TRBV7-8 | NA | TRBD1 | CASSSTGQSRRGNF | TGTGCCAGCAGCTCGACGGGACAGTCGAGGAGAGGGAACTTC
15 | TRBJ2-1 | TRBV7-2 | NA | NA | CASSLIGGNIHEQFF | TGTGCCAGCAGCTTGATAGGGGGTAATATCCATGAGCAGTTCTTC
16 | TRBJ2-7 | TRBV7-9 | once | TRBD1 | CASSFPGQGLSYEQYF | TGTGCCAGCAGCTTTCCGGGACAGGGACTATCCTACGAGCAGTACTTC
12 | TRBJ1-2 | TRBV9 | NA | TRBD1 | CASSAGGRGYTF | TGTGCCAGCAGCGCAGGGGGCCGTGGCTACACCTTC
15 | TRBJ1-2 | TRBV19 | few | TRBD1 | CASSMGLGQLGGYTF | TGTGCCAGTAGTATGGGCCTGGGACAGCTGGGTGGCTACACCTTC
16 | TRBJ2-7 | TRBV10-3 | NA | TRBD1 | CAISESMGQGAYEQYF | TGTGCCATCAGTGAGTCGATGGGGCAGGGGGCCTACGAGCAGTACTTC
16 | TRBJ2-7 | TRBV18 | NA | TRBD2 | CASSPQASGSPYEQYF | TGTGCCAGCTCACCACAAGCTAGCGGGAGTCCCTACGAGCAGTACTTC
15 | TRBJ1-4 | TRBV9 | NA | NA | CASSPWAGSNEKLFF | TGTGCCAGCAGCCCGTGGGCAGGATCTAATGAAAAACTGTTTTTT
13 | TRBJ1-5 | TRBV19 | NA | NA | CASTFLGGQPQHF | TGTGCCAGTACCTTCCTGGGAGGGCAGCCCCAGCATTTT
15 | TRBJ2-7 | TRBV9 | NA | TRBD1 | CASSATGQSSYEQYF | TGTGCCAGCAGCGCTACGGGACAGTCCTCCTACGAGCAGTACTTC
14 | TRBJ2-1 | TRBV19 | NA | TRBD1 | CASSPRTGDNEQFF | TGTGCCAGTAGTCCCAGGACAGGGGACAATGAGCAGTTCTTC
17 | TRBJ2-1 | TRBV4-3 | NA | TRBD2 | CASSRAGTSGPYNEQFF | TGCGCCAGCAGCCGAGCCGGGACTAGCGGGCCCTACAATGAGCAGTTCTTC
15 | TRBJ2-2 | TRBV7-2 | NA | NA | CASSSSGRNTGELFF | TGTGCCAGCAGCTCGTCCGGGAGAAACACCGGGGAGCTGTTTTTT
12 | TRBJ2-5 | TRBV27 | NA | NA | CASSGPAETQYF | TGTGCCAGCAGTGGTCCCGCGGAGACCCAGTACTTC
14 | TRBJ2-7 | TRBV27 | NA | TRBD2 | CASRRTGGGYEQYF | TGTGCCAGCAGGAGAACGGGAGGCGGCTACGAGCAGTACTTC
14 | TRBJ1-5 | TRBV6-1 | NA | NA | CASTVGAINQPQHF | TGTGCCAGCACCGTGGGGGCCATCAATCAGCCCCAGCATTTT
14 | TRBJ1-1 | TRBV6-5 | few | NA | CASSPPDGGVKAFF | TGTGCCAGCAGCCCTCCCGATGGAGGGGTGAAAGCTTTCTTT
16 | TRBJ1-6 | TRBV2 | NA | NA | CASSASASGYNSPLHF | TGTGCCAGCAGTGCTTCCGCCTCGGGCTATAATTCACCCCTCCACTTT
13 | TRBJ1-5 | TRBV27 | NA | NA | CASSFGQDQPQHF | TGTGCCAGCAGTTTTGGGCAAGATCAGCCCCAGCATTTT
14 | TRBJ2-1 | TRBV27 | NA | NA | CASRALGLRNEQFF | TGTGCCAGCAGAGCCTTAGGTCTGAGGAATGAGCAGTTCTTC
14 | TRBJ2-7 | TRBV18 | NA | TRBD2 | CASSPLAGDYEQYF | TGTGCCAGCTCACCACTAGCGGGAGATTACGAGCAGTACTTC